The TCR beta chain described here comes from a study of blood T cell repertoires in COVID-19. Study information: The United States, Italy and Spain supplied acute and convalescent COVID-19 samples. The analysed material was cDNA or gDNA that came from T cells, B-cell-depleted T cells, or PBMCs.

Trimming cost V 6 bases and J 1 base, with 10 bases left between them. Germline CDR1 is KGHSH and CDR2 is LQKENI. The CDR3 spans 13 residues. Authors' data handling: For nucleated cells, counts were estimated from reference gene primer amplification. The assay was immunoSEQ multiplex PCR, and TCRdb's table has in-frame clones only and misses some. The V and J calls and clone size are taken from that table; D and trimming were inferred from the DNA. The sample comprises some 100,000 clones, about 89% of which are singletons, and 9% to 12% rests with the top ten. This TCR was sampled from a man aged 50 to 59 with acute or convalescent COVID-19. The gene calls are TRBV18 and TRBJ2-7; D might be TRBD1 (5 bases). What was sequenced was peripheral blood. The CDR3 spells CASSVQGSYEQYF. The CDR3 bases are TGTGCCAGCTCGGTGCAGGGATCCTACGAGCAGTACTTC.